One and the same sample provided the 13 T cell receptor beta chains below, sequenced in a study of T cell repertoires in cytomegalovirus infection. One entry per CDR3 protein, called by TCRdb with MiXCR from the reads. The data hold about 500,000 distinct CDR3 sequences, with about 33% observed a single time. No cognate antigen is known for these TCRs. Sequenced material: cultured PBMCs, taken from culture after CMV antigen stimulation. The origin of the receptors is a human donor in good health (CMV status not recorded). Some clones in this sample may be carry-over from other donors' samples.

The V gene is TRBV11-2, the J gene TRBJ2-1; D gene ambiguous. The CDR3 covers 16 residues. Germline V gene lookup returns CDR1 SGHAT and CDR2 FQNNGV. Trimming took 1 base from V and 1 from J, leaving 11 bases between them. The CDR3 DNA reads TGTGCCAGCAGCTTAGCCGGGCACAAGTCCTACAATGAGCAGTTCTTC. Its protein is CASSLAGHKSYNEQFF.

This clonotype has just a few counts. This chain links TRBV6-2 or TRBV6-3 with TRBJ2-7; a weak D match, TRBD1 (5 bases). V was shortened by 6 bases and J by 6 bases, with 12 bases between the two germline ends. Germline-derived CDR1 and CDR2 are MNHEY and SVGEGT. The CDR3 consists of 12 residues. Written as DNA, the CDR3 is TGTGCCAGCAGCAGACAGCCCTCCGAGCAGTACTTC. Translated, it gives CASSRQPSEQYF.

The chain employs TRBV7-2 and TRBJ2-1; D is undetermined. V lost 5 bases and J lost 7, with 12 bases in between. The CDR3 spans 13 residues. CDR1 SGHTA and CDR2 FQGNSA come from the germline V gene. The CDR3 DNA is TGTGCCAGCAGCATAGGACCGAGTAATGAGCAGTTCTTC. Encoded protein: CASSIGPSNEQFF.

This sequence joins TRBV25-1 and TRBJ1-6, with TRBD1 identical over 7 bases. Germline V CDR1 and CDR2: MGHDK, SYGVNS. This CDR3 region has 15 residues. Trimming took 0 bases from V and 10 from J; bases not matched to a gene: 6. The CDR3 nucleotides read TGTGCCAGCAGTGAATATAACAGGGGCGGCTCACCCCTCCACTTT. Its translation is CASSEYNRGGSPLHF.

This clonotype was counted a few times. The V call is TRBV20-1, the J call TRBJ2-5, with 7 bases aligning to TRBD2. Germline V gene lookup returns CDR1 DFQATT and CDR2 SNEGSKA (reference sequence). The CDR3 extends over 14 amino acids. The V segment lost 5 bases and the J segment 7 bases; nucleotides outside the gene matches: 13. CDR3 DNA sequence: TGCAGTGCTCGCGTAGCGGGTGGGGCGGGGACCCAGTACTTC. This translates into CSARVAGGAGTQYF.

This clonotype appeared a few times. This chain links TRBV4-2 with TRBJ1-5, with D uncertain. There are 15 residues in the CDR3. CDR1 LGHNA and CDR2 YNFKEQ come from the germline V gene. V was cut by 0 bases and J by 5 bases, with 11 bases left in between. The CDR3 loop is CASSQDKAHDQPQHF. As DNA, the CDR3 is TGTGCCAGCAGCCAAGACAAGGCCCACGATCAGCCCCAGCATTTT.

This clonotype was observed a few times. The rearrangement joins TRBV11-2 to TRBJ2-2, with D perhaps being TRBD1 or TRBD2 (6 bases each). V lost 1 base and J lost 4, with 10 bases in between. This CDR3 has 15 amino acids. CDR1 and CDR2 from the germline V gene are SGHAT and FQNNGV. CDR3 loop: CASSLGGDITGELFF. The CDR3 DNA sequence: TGTGCCAGCAGCTTAGGCGGGGACATCACCGGGGAGCTGTTTTTT. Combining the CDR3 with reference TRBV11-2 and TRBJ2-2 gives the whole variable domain EAGVAQSPRYKIIEKRQSVAFWCNPISGHATLYWYQQILGQGPKLLIQFQNNGVVDDSQLPKDRFSAERLKGVDSTLKIQPAKLEDSAVYLCASSLGGDITGELFFGEGSRLTVL.

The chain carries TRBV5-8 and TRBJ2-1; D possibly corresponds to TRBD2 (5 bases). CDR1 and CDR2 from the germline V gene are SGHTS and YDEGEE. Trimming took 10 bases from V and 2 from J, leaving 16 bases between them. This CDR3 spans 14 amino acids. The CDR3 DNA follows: TGTGCCGTATCATGGGGAGAAGCCTACAATGAGCAGTTCTTC. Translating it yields CAVSWGEAYNEQFF.

CDR3: CASSPRDNSYEQYF. As DNA, the CDR3 is TGTGCCAGTAGTCCCCGGGACAACTCCTACGAGCAGTACTTC. The chain combines TRBV19 with TRBJ2-7, with D perhaps TRBD1 (6 bases). The V gene's germline CDR1 is LNHDA and CDR2 SQIVND (reference sequence). The CDR3 sequence is 14 residues long. Trimming took 5 bases from V and 0 from J, leaving 11 bases between them.

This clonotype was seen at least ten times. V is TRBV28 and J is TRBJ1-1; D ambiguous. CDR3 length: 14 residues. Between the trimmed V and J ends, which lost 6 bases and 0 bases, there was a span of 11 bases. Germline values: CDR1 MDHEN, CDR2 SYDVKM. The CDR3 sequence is CASRQDLMNTEAFF. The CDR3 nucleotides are TGTGCCAGCAGGCAGGATCTAATGAACACTGAAGCTTTCTTT.

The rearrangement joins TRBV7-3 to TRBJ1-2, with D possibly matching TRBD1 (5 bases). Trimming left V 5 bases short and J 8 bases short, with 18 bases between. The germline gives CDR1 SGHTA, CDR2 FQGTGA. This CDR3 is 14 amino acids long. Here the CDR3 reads CASSPGTSQSGYTF. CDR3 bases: TGTGCCAGCAGCCCAGGGACCTCCCAGTCGGGCTACACCTTC.

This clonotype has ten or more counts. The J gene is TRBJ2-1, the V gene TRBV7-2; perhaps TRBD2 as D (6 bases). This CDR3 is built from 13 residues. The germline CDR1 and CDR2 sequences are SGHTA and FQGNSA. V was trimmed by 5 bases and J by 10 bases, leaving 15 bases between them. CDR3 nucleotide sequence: TGTGCCAGCAGCACAATTATGGGACTCGAGCAGTTCTTC. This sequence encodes CASSTIMGLEQFF.

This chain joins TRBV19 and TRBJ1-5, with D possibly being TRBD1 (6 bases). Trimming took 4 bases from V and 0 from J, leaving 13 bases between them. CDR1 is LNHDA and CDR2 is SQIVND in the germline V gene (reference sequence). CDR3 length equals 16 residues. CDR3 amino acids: CASSTHRANSNQPQHF. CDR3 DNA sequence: TGTGCCAGTAGTACTCACAGGGCTAATAGCAATCAGCCCCAGCATTTT.